Presented here are 32 T cell receptor beta chains from one specimen sequenced in a study of blood T cell repertoires in COVID-19. Here immunoSEQ multiplex PCR was the method, and the copy in TCRdb shows in-frame clones only, minus some. The table shows 200,000 to 250,000 clones, with roughly four fifths occurring only once. Sequencing input: peripheral blood. These receptors were collected from a woman in her seventies with acute or convalescent COVID-19.

In its sample, this clone was seen a few times. CDR3 loop: CASSESGRDRDTDTQYF. The CDR3, as DNA: TGCGCCAGCAGTGAGTCGGGTAGGGACAGAGACACAGATACGCAGTATTTT. V gene TRBV10-1 combines with J gene TRBJ2-3, with TRBD1 matching over 7 bases. This CDR3 region has 17 residues. CDR1 is WNHNN, CDR2 SYGVQD, per germline (reference sequence). V dropped 0 bases and J dropped 2; count of bases not matched to a gene: 8.

The rearrangement links TRBV24-1 to TRBJ2-3, with 7 bases matching TRBD2. Germline values: CDR1 KGHDR, CDR2 SFDVKD. The CDR3 runs to 18 residues. V gave up 4 bases and J gave up 1 base; unmatched junction bases: 13. The CDR3 region has the DNA TGTGCCACCAGTGACCCCCCCTTTGCGGGGGTGCGCACAGATACGCAGTATTTT. This codes for CATSDPPFAGVRTDTQYF.

The chain couples TRBV2 to TRBJ1-6; D perhaps matches TRBD1 (5 bases). Per germline, CDR1 SNHLY and CDR2 FYNNEI. V was clipped by 8 bases and J by 10 bases, with 9 bases between them. This CDR3 region has 11 residues. For the CDR3, the DNA is TGTGCCAGCGGGGGAGGCTCACCCCTCCACTTT. Translating it yields CASGGGSPLHF.

V usage is TRBV19 and J usage is TRBJ1-5; a possible D gene is TRBD1 (5 bases). The CDR3 runs to 15 residues. Germline CDR1 and CDR2: LNHDA and SQIVND (reference sequence). The ends were cut back, 7 bases at V and 1 base at J, with 14 bases in the middle. CDR3 bases: TGTGCCAGTACCCACCGGACACTGAGCAATCAGCCCCAGCATTTT. Its protein product is CASTHRTLSNQPQHF. The full variable domain, rest sourced from reference TRBV19 and TRBJ1-5, is DGGITQSPKYLFRKEGQNVTLSCEQNLNHDAMYWYRQDPGQGLRLIYYSQIVNDFQKGDIAEGYSVSREKKESFPLTVTSAQKNPTAFYLCASTHRTLSNQPQHFGDGTRLSIL.

This clone is a singleton in its sample. The rearrangement links TRBV2 to TRBJ2-1, with a weak D call TRBD2 (5 bases). Looked up from germline, CDR1 is SNHLY and CDR2 is FYNNEI. The CDR3 is 15 residues long. Trimming left V 1 base short and J 0 bases short, with 7 bases between. In nucleotides, the CDR3 is TGTGCCAGCAGTGAAGGGACTGTCTCCTACAATGAGCAGTTCTTC. Its protein is CASSEGTVSYNEQFF.

This sequence joins TRBV6-5 and TRBJ2-7; D perhaps matches TRBD2 (6 bases). CDR3 length equals 14 residues. CDR1 is MNHEY, CDR2 SVGAGI, per germline. Trimming pared 8 bases from V and 6 bases from J, leaving 20 bases between. DNA for the CDR3: TGTGCCAGCGAAGAATTCTGGGGGGTTTTCGAGCAGTACTTC. Translation gives CASEEFWGVFEQYF.

The chain is built from TRBV19 and TRBJ1-2; D call uncertain. Germline V gene sequence: CDR1 LNHDA, CDR2 SQIVND (reference sequence). The CDR3 runs to 14 residues. With 1 base removed from V and 2 bases from J, the gap between germline ends came to 8 bases. CDR3 sequence: CASSIGIRNYGYTF. The DNA of the CDR3 is TGTGCCAGTAGTATAGGCATCCGGAACTATGGCTACACCTTC.

The chain is built from TRBV7-6 and TRBJ2-7; TRBD2 agrees at 9 bases. Germline assignment: CDR1 SGHVS and CDR2 FNYEAQ. CDR3 length: 16 residues. Trimming removed 2 bases from V and 6 bases from J; junction bases left unmatched: 11. DNA of the CDR3: TGTGCCAGCAGCTTACGCTCGGGCGGGGGGGCTCTCGAGCAGTACTTC. Its protein product is CASSLRSGGGALEQYF.

The count of this clone is one. This CDR3 reads CASSPVAGPLAKNIQYF. The CDR3 DNA is TGTGCCAGTAGTCCGGTCGCGGGACCGCTAGCCAAAAACATTCAGTACTTC. This chain joins TRBV19 and TRBJ2-4; a possible D gene is TRBD2 (6 bases). CDR1 is LNHDA and CDR2 is SQIVND in the germline V gene (reference sequence). V was clipped by 5 bases and J by 0 bases, with 17 bases between them. This CDR3 region has 17 residues.

This clone has just one count. The chain combines TRBV11-2 with TRBJ1-4; 10 nucleotides line up with TRBD1. This CDR3 contains 14 residues. CDR1 and CDR2 from the germline V gene are SGHAT and FQNNGV. The V and J ends lost 5 bases and 5 bases, in that order; junction bases with no gene match: 2. This chain's CDR3 is CASSLDRGNEKLFF. The CDR3 coding sequence is TGTGCCAGCAGCCTGGACAGGGGGAATGAAAAACTGTTTTTT.

The J gene is TRBJ2-7, the V gene TRBV5-1, with 8 positions matching TRBD1. Unmatched junction bases numbered 7, after V lost 0 bases and J lost 5 bases. The CDR3 consists of 15 residues. Germline lookup yields CDR1 SGHRS and CDR2 YFSETQ. CDR3 sequence reads: CASSLALTGENEQYF. DNA for the CDR3: TGCGCCAGCAGCTTGGCCCTGACAGGGGAGAACGAGCAGTACTTC.

The genes are TRBV5-4 and TRBJ2-3, with 10 positions matching TRBD2. Unmatched junction bases numbered 8, after V lost 4 bases and J lost 3 bases. This CDR3 spans 16 amino acids. Germline CDR1 reads SGHNT; CDR2 reads YYREEE (reference sequence). CDR3 nucleotides: TGTGCCAGCAGCCATTCTCCTAGCGGGGGAACAGATACGCAGTATTTT. As protein: CASSHSPSGGTDTQYF.

The chain has TRBV29-1 and TRBJ1-4; D not resolved. The length of the CDR3 is 13 residues. V shed 7 bases and J shed 0 bases, with 9 bases lying between them. Germline CDR1 SQVTM, CDR2 ANQGSEA. Here the CDR3 reads CSGLLPTNEKLFF. The CDR3 DNA sequence: TGCAGCGGTTTACTCCCAACTAATGAAAAACTGTTTTTT.

This chain links TRBV6-5 with TRBJ1-5; 9 positions match TRBD1. The germline V gene has CDR1 MNHEY and CDR2 SVGAGI. The CDR3 sequence is 15 residues long. Trimming took 7 bases from V and 5 from J; bases not matched to a gene: 9. CDR3 coding DNA: TGTGCCAGCACCCGGACAGGGGAGTTGTATCAGCCCCAGCATTTT. This sequence encodes CASTRTGELYQPQHF.

This clone was recorded only once. The V and J genes are TRBV12-3 or TRBV12-4 and TRBJ2-6; D is ambiguous. The CDR3 totals 12 residues. Trimming pared 9 bases from V and 4 bases from J, leaving 7 bases between. CDR3 bases: TGTGCCAGTAGACTGGGGGCCAACGTCCTGACTTTC. Encoded protein: CASRLGANVLTF.

The chain is built from TRBV3-1 (or the pseudogene TRBV3-2) and TRBJ2-1; D is perhaps TRBD2 (6 bases). Germline CDR1 and CDR2: LGHDT and YNNKEL (reference sequence). The CDR3 has 15 residues. V lost 1 base and J 11 bases, leaving 18 bases between the germline ends. The CDR3 region has the DNA TGTGCCAGCAGCCAAGTGCGCGCGGGGCCCGGAAAGCAGTTCTTC. Its translation is CASSQVRAGPGKQFF.

The chain joins TRBV7-2 to TRBJ1-4, with D maybe TRBD1 (5 bases). With 1 base removed from V and 0 bases from J, the gap between germline ends came to 9 bases. The CDR3 loop spans 16 amino acids. Germline CDR1 SGHTA, CDR2 FQGNSA. CDR3 protein: CASSLVGRATNEKLFF. In nucleotides, the CDR3 is TGTGCCAGCAGCTTAGTTGGCAGGGCAACTAATGAAAAACTGTTTTTT.

This chain links TRBV5-4 with TRBJ1-1; TRBD1 is a possible D gene (5 bases). CDR3 size: 15 residues. From germline, CDR1 is SGHNT and CDR2 YYREEE (reference sequence). Trimming pared 0 bases from V and 4 bases from J, leaving 13 bases between. This CDR3 is CASSLDMIRGTEAFF. The CDR3 nucleotides read TGTGCCAGCAGCTTGGATATGATAAGGGGCACTGAAGCTTTCTTT.

This chain links TRBV10-3 with TRBJ1-3; 7 nucleotides agree with TRBD1. The CDR3 covers 14 residues. Germline V gene sequence: CDR1 ENHRY, CDR2 SYGVKD. V lost 6 bases, J lost 2 bases, and 4 bases stayed unmatched. The CDR3 loop reads CAISRTGPGNTIYF. CDR3 bases: TGTGCCATCAGCAGGACAGGACCTGGAAACACCATATATTTT.

This clone was seen only a few times. The chain carries TRBV7-8 and TRBJ1-2, with TRBD1 matching 8 bases. CDR3 length: 16 residues. V was clipped by 0 bases and J by 4 bases; unmatched bases: 7. CDR1 is SGHVS, CDR2 FQNEAQ, per germline. The CDR3 reads CASSLAGTGALYGYTF. The CDR3, as DNA: TGTGCCAGCAGCTTAGCCGGGACAGGAGCTCTCTATGGCTACACCTTC.

The J gene is TRBJ1-2, the V gene TRBV28; 10 positions match TRBD1. CDR3 length: 12 residues. The V segment lost 6 bases and the J segment 10 bases; nucleotides outside the gene matches: 5. Germline CDR1 and CDR2: MDHEN and SYDVKM. The CDR3 here is CASRPGQGSYTF. The CDR3 nucleotides are TGTGCCAGCAGGCCGGGACAGGGGTCCTACACCTTC.

The gene calls are TRBV5-8 and TRBJ1-3; no definite D call. V was cut by 4 bases and J by 0 bases, with 11 bases left in between. CDR1 and CDR2 (germline): SGHTS, YDEGEE. The CDR3 contains 15 residues. The CDR3 DNA reads as TGTGCCAGCAGCAGCAGGCAAAACTCTGGAAACACCATATATTTT. Its protein product is CASSSRQNSGNTIYF.

The chain couples TRBV7-9 to TRBJ2-7; 8 positions match TRBD2. The CDR3 has 14 residues. Germline assignment: CDR1 SEHNR and CDR2 FQNEAQ (reference sequence). With V trimmed by 5 bases and J by 3 bases, 6 bases remained unmatched. CDR3 in amino acids: CASSPGGFLYEQYF. DNA of the CDR3: TGTGCCAGCAGCCCGGGAGGGTTTCTCTACGAGCAGTACTTC. The variable domain in full, with the rest retrieved from reference TRBV7-9 and TRBJ2-7, is DTGVSQNPRHKITKRGQNVTFRCDPISEHNRLYWYRQTLGQGPEFLTYFQNEAQLEKSRLLSDRFSAERPKGSFSTLEIQRTEQGDSAMYLCASSPGGFLYEQYFGPGTRLTVT.

The chain employs TRBV3-1 (or the pseudogene TRBV3-2) and TRBJ2-7; 9 bases line up with TRBD2. This CDR3 is built from 17 residues. The germline V gene encodes CDR1 LGHDT and CDR2 YNNKEL (reference sequence). V shed 4 bases, J shed 2 bases, and the junction held 12 bases outside the gene matches. The CDR3 DNA reads TGTGCCAGCAGCCGGCACCATAGCGGGGGCCGCACCTACGAGCAGTACTTC. Amino acids: CASSRHHSGGRTYEQYF.

The chain couples TRBV7-9 to TRBJ2-7, with TRBD1 identical over 8 bases. The CDR3 spans 16 residues. From germline, CDR1 is SEHNR and CDR2 FQNEAQ (reference sequence). Germline trimming cut 3 bases from V and 2 bases from J; bases unmatched to any gene: 9. The CDR3 region is CASSFTGQGAPYEQYF. The CDR3 coding sequence is TGTGCCAGCAGCTTCACGGGGCAGGGGGCACCCTACGAGCAGTACTTC. The complete variable domain, with remaining parts taken from reference TRBV7-9 and TRBJ2-7, reads DTGVSQNPRHKITKRGQNVTFRCDPISEHNRLYWYRQTLGQGPEFLTYFQNEAQLEKSRLLSDRFSAERPKGSFSTLEIQRTEQGDSAMYLCASSFTGQGAPYEQYFGPGTRLTVT.

The J gene is TRBJ1-4, the V gene TRBV30, with 8 bases fitting TRBD1. Germline CDR1 is GTSNPN and CDR2 is SVGIG (reference sequence). This CDR3 spans 14 amino acids. The V and J ends lost 4 bases and 3 bases, in that order; junction bases with no gene match: 4. Here the CDR3 reads CAWTQGGSNEKLFF. CDR3 DNA: TGTGCCTGGACACAGGGGGGCTCTAATGAAAAACTGTTTTTT.

The J gene is TRBJ1-6, the V gene TRBV4-3; 7 positions agree with TRBD1. Trimming removed 1 base from V and 10 bases from J; junction bases left unmatched: 7. Germline V lookup: CDR1 LGHNA, CDR2 YSLEER. This CDR3 region has 15 residues. The CDR3 is CASSQGTTGVSPLHF. Here the CDR3 DNA reads TGCGCCAGCAGCCAAGGAACCACAGGGGTCTCACCCCTCCACTTT.

The chain links TRBV3-1 (or the pseudogene TRBV3-2) to TRBJ1-4; possibly TRBD1 for D (6 bases). The CDR3 is 14 amino acids. CDR1 is LGHDT, CDR2 YNNKEL, per germline (reference sequence). V was clipped by 4 bases and J by 4 bases, with 10 bases between them. The CDR3: CASSPGTLNEKLFF. The CDR3 DNA is TGTGCCAGCAGCCCTGGGACACTTAATGAAAAACTGTTTTTT.

This chain links TRBV24-1 with TRBJ1-5; 9 bases map to TRBD1. CDR1 KGHDR and CDR2 SFDVKD come from the germline V gene. The V and J ends lost 3 bases and 2 bases, in that order; junction bases with no gene match: 7. The CDR3 loop spans 17 amino acids. The CDR3 loop is CATSDRGQGGGNQPQHF. Written as DNA, the CDR3 is TGTGCCACCAGTGATAGGGGACAGGGCGGAGGCAATCAGCCCCAGCATTTT.

The chain links TRBV7-8 to TRBJ2-4; tentative D call: TRBD2 (5 bases). Trimming shortened V by 5 bases and J by 0 bases, and 17 bases separated the two germline ends. There are 17 residues in the CDR3. Germline CDR1 reads SGHVS; CDR2 reads FQNEAQ. The CDR3 reads CASSPPSGSLAKNIQYF. The CDR3 DNA follows: TGTGCCAGCAGCCCCCCCTCGGGGTCCTTAGCCAAAAACATTCAGTACTTC.

CDR3 sequence: CASSLGTHRGRQYF. Here the CDR3 DNA reads TGTGCCAGCAGCTTAGGGACTCACAGGGGGCGGCAGTACTTC. The chain is built from TRBV7-2 and TRBJ2-4, with 9 bases identical to TRBD1. Trimming took 1 base from V and 13 from J; bases not matched to a gene: 8. CDR1 and CDR2 from the germline V gene are SGHTA and FQGNSA. The CDR3 is 14 amino acids.

This chain joins TRBV19 and TRBJ2-5; D is possibly TRBD2 (5 bases). The germline V gene has CDR1 LNHDA and CDR2 SQIVND (reference sequence). The CDR3 sequence is 15 residues long. Trimming removed 4 bases at V and 5 bases at J, with 17 bases between. The CDR3 region has the DNA TGTGCCAGTAGTACCCTAGCTATTGGGTCGGAGACCCAGTACTTC. Translating gives CASSTLAIGSETQYF.